This T cell receptor beta chain derives from a study of identical twins. Trimming took off 10 bases at V and 1 base at J, with 7 bases between the two ends. CDR1 SEHNR and CDR2 FQNEAQ come from the germline V gene (reference sequence). This CDR3 has 11 residues. There are many counts of this clonotype. One entry per CDR3 protein, called by TCRdb with MiXCR from the 5' RACE reads. The sample holds approximately 680,000 distinct CDR3 sequences, under 8.5% seen once. The same data also contributed to another study, on yellow fever vaccine responses in identical twins.

Sequencing was carried out using PBMCs. The TCR originated in a woman under 30 in good health. This rearrangement joins TRBV7-9 to TRBJ1-1; D uncertain. CDR3 sequence: CATEGNTEAFF. CDR3 bases: TGTGCCACCGAGGGGAACACTGAAGCTTTCTTT.